A selection of T cell receptor beta chains follows, all from one sample in a study of T-cell memory formation after mild COVID-19. TCRdb passed the 5' RACE reads through MiXCR, listing each CDR3 protein once. The repertoire holds roughly 340,000 distinct CDR3 sequences, with approximately 15% as singletons. The sample comprised PBMCs or a T cell subset sorted from them (not recorded which). The receptors were sampled from a man between 18 and 29 years old who had mild COVID-19 (a few samples of this study predate the infection). Cell type and time point are not known. Both conserved end residues are part of each CDR3. A D gene is named only where the DNA matches it firmly. Some rows have no size entry. The others give once, few or many, or a class for an expanded clone.

TRBJ1-4 | few | . | TRBV20-1 | TGCAGTGCTAGAGATTTTGAGGGTACTAATGAAAAACTGTTTTTT | CSARDFEGTNEKLFF
TRBJ2-5 | few | . | TRBV11-2 | TGTGCCAGCAGGAGGGTCGGGGAGACCCAGTACTTC | CASRRVGETQYF
TRBJ2-5 | many | TRBD2 | TRBV10-3 | TGTGCCATAGGGACTAGCGGAAGGGAGACCCAGTACTTC | CAIGTSGRETQYF
TRBJ2-5 | many | . | TRBV7-9 | TGTGCCAGCAGCCCCGCTTCCAGAGGGAGTCAGGAGACCCAGTACTTC | CASSPASRGSQETQYF
TRBJ1-6 | many | . | TRBV5-1 | TGCGCCAGCAGCTTGGTTTCTGCCAGACTATCCCCGGGACCCCTCCACTTT | CASSLVSARLSPGPLHF
TRBJ1-5 | few | . | TRBV4-1 | TGCGCCAGCAGCCCTGAACAGGGTTCTCAGCCCCAGCATTTT | CASSPEQGSQPQHF
TRBJ2-3 | . | . | TRBV9 | TGTGCCAGCAGCGTAGTCGCAGCATCCGATACGCAGTATTTT | CASSVVAASDTQYF
TRBJ2-2 | few | . | TRBV7-3 | TGTGCCAGCAGCTCCCTTTCTGCCGGGGAGCTGTTTTTT | CASSSLSAGELFF
TRBJ1-5 | . | . | TRBV4-2 | TGTGCCAGCAGCCAAGCCGACGGGGGCGTGCAGCCCCAGCATTTT | CASSQADGGVQPQHF
TRBJ2-7 | . | . | TRBV6-6 | TGTGCCAGCAGCCGGCAGGGACAAGTTCACGAGCAGTACTTC | CASSRQGQVHEQYF
TRBJ1-3 | many | . | TRBV6-5 | TGTGCCAGCAGTTACGGAGGCAGGGGAGGAAACACCATATATTTT | CASSYGGRGGNTIYF
TRBJ2-5 | . | TRBD2 | TRBV4-2 | TGTGCCAGCAGGCCCCTGCGAGCGGGGGATGAGACCCAGTACTTC | CASRPLRAGDETQYF
TRBJ2-1 | . | TRBD2 | TRBV28 | TGTGCCAGCAGTATTATGACTAGCGGGCGATACAATGAGCAGTTCTTC | CASSIMTSGRYNEQFF
TRBJ1-1 | few | . | TRBV4-1 | TGCGCCAGCAGCCCCCCCTACGTATATGGCACTGAAGCTTTCTTT | CASSPPYVYGTEAFF
TRBJ1-2 | . | TRBD1 | TRBV7-9 | TGTGCCAGCAGCCTTGGGACAGGGCCATTCTACACCTTC | CASSLGTGPFYTF
TRBJ1-2 | few | TRBD1 | TRBV5-1 | TGCGCCAGCAGCTGGGCCGCAGGGGGCTCTAACTATGGCTACACCTTC | CASSWAAGGSNYGYTF
TRBJ2-2 | few | . | TRBV4-3 | TGCGCCAGCAGCCAAGGGCAGTTCACCGGGGAGCTGTTTTTT | CASSQGQFTGELFF
TRBJ2-7 | . | TRBD1 | TRBV11-2 | TGTGCCACCCGGGACAGGGGCTACGAGCAGTACTTC | CATRDRGYEQYF
TRBJ1-2 | . | TRBD1 | TRBV12-3/TRBV12-4 | TGTGCCAGCAGGGACAGGAACTATGGCTACACCTTC | CASRDRNYGYTF
TRBJ1-1 | few | . | TRBV29-1 | TGCAGCGTCGATGGGAACGGGGCTTTCTTT | CSVDGNGAFF
TRBJ1-6 | . | . | TRBV2 | TGTGCCAGCAGTGCGGAACCGCAGAGCTCCTATAATTCACCCCTCCACTTT | CASSAEPQSSYNSPLHF
TRBJ2-2 | few | . | TRBV7-9 | TGTGCCAGCAGCTTAATCTTGCGGGCCGGGGAGCTGTTTTTT | CASSLILRAGELFF
TRBJ2-2 | few | . | TRBV6-2/TRBV6-3 | TGTGCCAGCAGTTTCAGAGACACCGGGGAGCTGTTTTTT | CASSFRDTGELFF
TRBJ1-4 | . | . | TRBV6-5 | TGTGCCAGCAGTTATGCGGGGAATGAAAAACTGTTTTTT | CASSYAGNEKLFF
TRBJ2-7 | once | TRBD1 | TRBV30 | TGTGCCTGGAGTCCAGGACAGGGGTACCACGAGCAGTACTTC | CAWSPGQGYHEQYF
TRBJ1-3 | . | TRBD1 | TRBV6-5 | TGTGCCAGCAGAGGGACAGGATCTGGAAACACCATATATTTT | CASRGTGSGNTIYF
TRBJ2-7 | few | TRBD2 | TRBV6-5 | TGTGCCAGCAGTTACTCGGCCAGCGGGGGCTACGAGCAGTACTTC | CASSYSASGGYEQYF
TRBJ1-5 | . | TRBD1 | TRBV19 | TGTGCCAGTAGTAGGGGAACAGGGGGCGGCAATCAGCCCCAGCATTTT | CASSRGTGGGNQPQHF
TRBJ1-1 | . | . | TRBV12-3/TRBV12-4 | TGTGCCAGCAGTCAACCGGGACAAGGGAACACTGAAGCTTTCTTT | CASSQPGQGNTEAFF
TRBJ2-3 | . | . | TRBV5-1 | TGCGCCAGCAGCTTGGCGGTCCTCCAGGGCACATCAGATACGCAGTATTTT | CASSLAVLQGTSDTQYF
TRBJ1-6 | few | . | TRBV4-2 | TGTGCCAGCCGACTGGGGAGCTCCTATAATTCACCCCTCCACTTT | CASRLGSSYNSPLHF
TRBJ2-1 | . | . | TRBV7-8 | TGTGCCAGCAGCTTGAGGATGACGGGGGTGGATGAGCAGTTCTTC | CASSLRMTGVDEQFF
TRBJ2-5 | . | TRBD1 | TRBV12-3/TRBV12-4 | TGTGCCAGCAGTTTATGGGACAGGGGAAAAGAGACCCAGTACTTC | CASSLWDRGKETQYF
TRBJ2-2 | few | TRBD2 | TRBV6-5 | TGTGCCAGCAGTTATACGGGGGGGCCCACCGGGGAGCTGTTTTTT | CASSYTGGPTGELFF
TRBJ2-3 | few | TRBD1 | TRBV7-2 | TGTGCCAGCAGCTTCCCTAACAGGGGTGGCACAGATACGCAGTATTTT | CASSFPNRGGTDTQYF
TRBJ2-3 | few | TRBD2 | TRBV7-2 | TGTGCCAGCAGAACCACTAGCGGGGGGGCTGAAGATACGCAGTATTTT | CASRTTSGGAEDTQYF
TRBJ2-1 | . | TRBD2 | TRBV5-1 | TGCGCCAGCAGCGGCGGGACTAGGGGGGCACACAACAATGAGCAGTTCTTC | CASSGGTRGAHNNEQFF
TRBJ2-3 | . | TRBD1 | TRBV12-3/TRBV12-4 | TGTGCCAGCAGTTCACAGGGGGGCCTTACGCAGTATTTT | CASSSQGGLTQYF
TRBJ2-1 | few | TRBD2 | TRBV27 | TGTGCCAGCAGTTTAATAGCGGGGGCAGGCAATGAGCAGTTCTTC | CASSLIAGAGNEQFF
TRBJ2-6 | . | . | TRBV7-9 | TGTGCCAGCAGCTCCCAACCTCGGGTTGGGCGGGCCAACGTCCTGACTTTC | CASSSQPRVGRANVLTF
TRBJ1-5 | . | TRBD1 | TRBV6-1 | TGTGCCAGCAGCCTATCAGGGGGGACCAATCAGCCCCAGCATTTT | CASSLSGGTNQPQHF
TRBJ2-1 | . | . | TRBV5-1 | TGCGCCAGCAGCTTGAATCAGGCCTTCAATGAGCAGTTCTTC | CASSLNQAFNEQFF
TRBJ1-2 | . | TRBD1 | TRBV6-6 | TGTGCCAGCAGTTACCAAACAGGGGTTGAGGGCTACACCTTC | CASSYQTGVEGYTF
TRBJ1-4 | many | . | TRBV5-4 | TGTGCCAGCAGCTTGCGTAACGAAAAACTGTTTTTT | CASSLRNEKLFF
TRBJ2-3 | . | . | TRBV20-1 | TGCAGTGCTAGATCGAGCGGAGGGGGAAACACAGATACGCAGTATTTT | CSARSSGGGNTDTQYF
TRBJ2-3 | . | . | TRBV29-1 | TGCAGCGTCGCGCTCATGGGTTTTGTCGCGGATACGCAGTATTTT | CSVALMGFVADTQYF
TRBJ1-1 | few | TRBD1 | TRBV29-1 | TGCAGCTGGAAAGGACAGGGGTACACTGAAGCTTTCTTT | CSWKGQGYTEAFF
TRBJ2-1 | . | . | TRBV4-3 | TGCGCCAGCAGCGTCCGGGCCTACAATGAGCAGTTCTTC | CASSVRAYNEQFF
TRBJ2-1 | few | . | TRBV20-1 | TGCAGTGCTGCCCCGGGGGACCCTGGGGTTGGTGAGCAGTTCTTC | CSAAPGDPGVGEQFF
TRBJ1-3 | . | . | TRBV15 | TGTGCCACCAGCAGAGATTGGGTCTCTGGAAACACCATATATTTT | CATSRDWVSGNTIYF
TRBJ1-2 | few | TRBD1 | TRBV5-5 | TGTGCCAGCAGCCTCAACGGACAGGCTTACTATGGCTACACCTTC | CASSLNGQAYYGYTF
TRBJ2-3 | . | . | TRBV20-1 | TGCAGTGCTCCAAGGCAGGGGGGGACTACGCAGTATTTT | CSAPRQGGTTQYF
TRBJ2-7 | . | . | TRBV28 | TGTGCCAGCAGATCCACAGGTTCAGGGTCCTACGAGCAGTACTTC | CASRSTGSGSYEQYF
TRBJ2-1 | . | . | TRBV12-3/TRBV12-4 | TGTGCCAGCAGCTCCCTCTCCTACAATGAGCAGTTCTTC | CASSSLSYNEQFF
TRBJ1-3 | few | . | TRBV4-1 | TGCGCCAGCAGCCAAGTGTCTGGGGGAAACACCATATATTTT | CASSQVSGGNTIYF
TRBJ2-6 | few | TRBD2 | TRBV7-3 | TGTGCCAGCAGCGCGACTAGCGGGGCCTCTGGGGCCAACGTCCTGACTTTC | CASSATSGASGANVLTF
TRBJ1-6 | many | . | TRBV5-1 | TGCGCCAGCAGAGCGGGGAGCTCCTATAATTCACCCCTCCACTTT | CASRAGSSYNSPLHF